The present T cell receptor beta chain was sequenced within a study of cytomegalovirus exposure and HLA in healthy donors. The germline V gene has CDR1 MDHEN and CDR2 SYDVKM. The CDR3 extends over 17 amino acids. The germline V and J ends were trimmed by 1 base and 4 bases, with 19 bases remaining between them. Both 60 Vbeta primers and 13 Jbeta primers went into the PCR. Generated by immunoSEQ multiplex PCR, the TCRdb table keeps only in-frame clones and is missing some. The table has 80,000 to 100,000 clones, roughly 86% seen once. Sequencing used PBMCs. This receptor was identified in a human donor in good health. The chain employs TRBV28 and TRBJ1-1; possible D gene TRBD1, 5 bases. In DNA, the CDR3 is TGTGCCAGCAGTTTATCCCTGGGACGGCGGGGTGGCACTGAAGCTTTCTTT. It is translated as CASSLSLGRRGGTEAFF.